This T cell receptor (beta chain) stems from a study of cytomegalovirus exposure and HLA in healthy donors. Study-wide results and caveats: The sole available immune exposure information was CMV serostatus. Later analysis demonstrated an association between a missense DCLRE1C variant and TCR beta V- and J-gene trimming. Likely technical artifact: a cluster of highly shared sequence variants. Cytomegalovirus status was reportedly diagnosed by the classifier with high sensitivity and specificity.

In germline, CDR1 is SSHAT, CDR2 FNYEAQ (reference sequence). CDR3 length equals 15 residues. This clone was seen once. The antigen is unknown. At one of its ends the junction is not consistent with the germline gene, which may arise from a read error. The PCR employed 60 Vbeta primers together with 13 Jbeta primers. TCRdb's table, derived via immunoSEQ multiplex PCR, lists solely in-frame clones and lacks some. The sample has under 250,000 clones, nearly 80% seen once. V is TRBV7-7 and J is TRBJ2-1; 10 bases align to TRBD1. The receptor comes from a male donor in good health and CMV-seronegative. The material sequenced was PBMCs. CDR3 sequence reads: CASSPGQGTRSEQFF. CDR3 nucleotide sequence: TGTGCTAGCAGCCCGGGACAGGGGACGCGGAGTGAGCAGTTCTTC.